This TCR beta chain was profiled in a study of blood T cells in healthy people across ages. Study overall: There was about one barcoded beta molecule captured by template switching per two T cells.

Sample-barcoded 5' priming and a J-beta primer mix drove a second PCR of roughly 7 to 11 cycles. The template-switch adaptor, which had 12 random nucleotides, put a tag on each cDNA molecule. From each sample, at least 2.5 million paired-end reads containing CDR3 were obtained. TCRdb reprocessed the 5' RACE reads with MiXCR, giving one entry per CDR3 protein. Of 1.2 million to 1.5 million distinct CDR3 sequences in the sample, around two fifths were seen once. The ends were cut back, 5 bases at V and 6 bases at J, with 11 bases in the middle. The CDR3 length is 13 residues. Germline values: CDR1 SGHDN, CDR2 FVKESK.

This sequence originates from a woman under 30 in good health. The chain combines TRBV14 with TRBJ2-1, with D perhaps TRBD2 (5 bases). Sequencing input: blood. The DNA of the CDR3 is TGTGCCAGCAGCGGGGAGTTGATCAATGAGCAGTTCTTC. It yields the protein CASSGELINEQFF.